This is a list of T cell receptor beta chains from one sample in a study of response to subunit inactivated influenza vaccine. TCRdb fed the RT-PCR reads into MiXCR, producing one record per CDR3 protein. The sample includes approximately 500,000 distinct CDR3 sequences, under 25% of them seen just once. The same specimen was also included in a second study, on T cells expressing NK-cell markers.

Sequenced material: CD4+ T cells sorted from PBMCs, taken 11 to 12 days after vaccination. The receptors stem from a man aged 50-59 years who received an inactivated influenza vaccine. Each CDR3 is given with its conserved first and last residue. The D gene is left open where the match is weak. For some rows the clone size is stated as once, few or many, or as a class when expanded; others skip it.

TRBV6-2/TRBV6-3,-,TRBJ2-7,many,CASSFGEYEQYF,TGTGCCAGCAGTTTTGGAGAGTACGAGCAGTACTTC
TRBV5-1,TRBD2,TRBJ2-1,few,CASSTSGYSYNEQFF,TGCGCCAGCAGTACTAGCGGGTACTCCTACAATGAGCAGTTCTTC
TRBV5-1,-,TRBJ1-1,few,CASSLSGFMNTEAFF,TGCGCCAGCAGCTTATCGGGGTTCATGAACACTGAAGCTTTCTTT
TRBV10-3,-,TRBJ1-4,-,CAISEAPTNEKLFF,TGTGCCATCAGTGAGGCGCCAACTAATGAAAAACTGTTTTTT
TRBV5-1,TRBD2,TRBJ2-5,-,CASSAGLAGSQETQYF,TGCGCCAGCAGTGCGGGACTAGCGGGGTCACAAGAGACCCAGTACTTC
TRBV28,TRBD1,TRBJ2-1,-,CASTNPPGQGMGEQFF,TGTGCCAGCACTAATCCACCGGGACAGGGGATGGGTGAGCAGTTCTTC
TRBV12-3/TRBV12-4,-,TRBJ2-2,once,CASSFWAADTGELFF,TGTGCCAGCAGTTTTTGGGCAGCGGACACCGGGGAGCTGTTTTTT
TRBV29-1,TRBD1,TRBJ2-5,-,CSVEGYGQGDIQETQYF,TGCAGCGTTGAAGGCTACGGACAGGGGGATATTCAAGAGACCCAGTACTTC
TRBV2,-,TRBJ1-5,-,CASRGQGLNQPQHF,TGTGCCAGCAGGGGGCAGGGCCTCAATCAGCCCCAGCATTTT
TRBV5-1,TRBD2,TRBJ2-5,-,CASMELAGETQYF,TGCGCCAGCATGGAGCTAGCGGGAGAGACCCAGTACTTC
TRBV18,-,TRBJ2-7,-,CASSGQTASRYEQYF,TGTGCCAGCTCAGGACAGACAGCCTCTAGGTACGAGCAGTACTTC
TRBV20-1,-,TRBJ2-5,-,CSASWGQQETQYF,TGCAGTGCTAGCTGGGGACAACAAGAGACCCAGTACTTC
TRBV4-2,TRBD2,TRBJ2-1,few,CASSQDPLAGDFPGNEQFF,TGTGCCAGCAGCCAAGACCCACTAGCGGGAGATTTCCCTGGGAATGAGCAGTTCTTC
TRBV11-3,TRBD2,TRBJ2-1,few,CASGYSGRAKGEQFF,TGTGCCAGCGGCTATAGCGGGAGGGCAAAGGGTGAGCAGTTCTTC
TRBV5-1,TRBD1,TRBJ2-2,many,CASSVRQGSGELFF,TGCGCCAGCAGCGTCCGACAGGGGTCCGGGGAGCTGTTTTTT
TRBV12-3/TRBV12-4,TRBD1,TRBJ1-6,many,CASSRQGLNSPLHF,TGTGCCAGCAGCAGACAGGGCCTGAATTCACCCCTCCACTTT
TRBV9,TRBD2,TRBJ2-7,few,CASSVGGTSGGRPYEQYF,TGTGCCAGCAGCGTAGGAGGGACTAGCGGGGGAAGACCCTACGAGCAGTACTTC
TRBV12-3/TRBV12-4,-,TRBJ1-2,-,CASSECRAGICYGYTF,TGTGCCAGCAGTGAATGTCGAGCAGGGATTTGCTATGGCTACACCTTC
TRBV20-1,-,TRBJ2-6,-,CSAIDRTLYSGANVLTF,TGCAGTGCTATCGACAGAACACTCTACTCTGGGGCCAACGTCCTGACTTTC
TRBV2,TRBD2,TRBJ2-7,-,CASSEQRGMSVEQYF,TGTGCCAGCAGTGAACAGCGGGGAATGTCCGTCGAGCAGTACTTC